The table lists the clone carrying this T cell receptor (beta chain) with many counts. Trimming left V 1 base short and J 2 bases short, with 10 bases between. CDR1 and CDR2 from the germline V gene are LGHDT and YNNKEL (reference sequence). The length of the CDR3 is 15 residues. This sample is part of a study of low-dose radiotherapy and immunotherapy resistance in tumors. Across the study: Cohort 2 received 1 Gy per fraction every two weeks, totaling 13 Gy over 26 weeks. Intravenous ipilimumab 1 mg/kg every six weeks was given with nivolumab 240 mg every two weeks.

TRAV- and TRBV-specific primers primed first-strand cDNA, covering alpha and beta chains. It was with a constant-region primer and a V-primer adapter that TCRs were amplified over around 18 PCR cycles. After the mRNA was isolated, it was amplified using in vitro transcription. In TCRdb, the reads were re-called with MiXCR into one record per CDR3 protein. The sample lists under 95,000 distinct CDR3 sequences, 17% occurring once. Time point indicated: after trial treatment. Indicated treatment: LDRT plus nivolumab, ipilimumab, low-dose cyclophosphamide and aspirin (RACIN trial). The sequence was obtained from a male donor with prostate cancer. The chain employs TRBV3-1 and TRBJ2-3, with TRBD2 as a possible D gene (6 bases). This sample comprised PBMCs, obtained after low-dose radiotherapy plus immunotherapy. DNA of the CDR3: TGTGCCAGCAGCCAAGCGGGAGCATACACAGATACGCAGTATTTT. It encodes CASSQAGAYTDTQYF.